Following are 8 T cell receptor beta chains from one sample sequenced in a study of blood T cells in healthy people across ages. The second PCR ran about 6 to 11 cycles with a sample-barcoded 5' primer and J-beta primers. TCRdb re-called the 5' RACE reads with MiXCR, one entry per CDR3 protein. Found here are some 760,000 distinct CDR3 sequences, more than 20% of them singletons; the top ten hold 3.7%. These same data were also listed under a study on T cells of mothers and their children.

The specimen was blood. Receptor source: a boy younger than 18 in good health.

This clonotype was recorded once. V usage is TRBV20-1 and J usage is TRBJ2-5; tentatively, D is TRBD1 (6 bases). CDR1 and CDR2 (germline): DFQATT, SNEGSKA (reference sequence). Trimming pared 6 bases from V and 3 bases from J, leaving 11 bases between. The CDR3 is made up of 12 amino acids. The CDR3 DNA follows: TGCAGTGCCTATGGACAGAAAGAGACCCAGTACTTC. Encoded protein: CSAYGQKETQYF.

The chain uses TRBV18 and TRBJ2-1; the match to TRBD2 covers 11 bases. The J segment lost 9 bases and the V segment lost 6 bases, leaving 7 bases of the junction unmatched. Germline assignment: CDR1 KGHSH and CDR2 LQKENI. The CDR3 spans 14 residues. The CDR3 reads CASSRLAGTGEQFF. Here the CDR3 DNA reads TGTGCCAGCTCCCGACTAGCGGGAACGGGTGAGCAGTTCTTC.

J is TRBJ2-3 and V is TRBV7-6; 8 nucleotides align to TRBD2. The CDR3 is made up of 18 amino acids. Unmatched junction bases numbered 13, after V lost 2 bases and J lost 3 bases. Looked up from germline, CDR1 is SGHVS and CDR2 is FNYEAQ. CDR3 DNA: TGTGCCAGCAGCTTACCCAGGGACGGGGGGGGCTCAACAGATACGCAGTATTTT. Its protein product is CASSLPRDGGGSTDTQYF. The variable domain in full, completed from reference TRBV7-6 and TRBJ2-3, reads GAGVSQSPRYKVTKRGQDVALRCDPISGHVSLYWYRQALGQGPEFLTYFNYEAQQDKSGLPNDRFSAERPEGSISTLTIQRTEQRDSAMYRCASSLPRDGGGSTDTQYFGPGTRLTVL.

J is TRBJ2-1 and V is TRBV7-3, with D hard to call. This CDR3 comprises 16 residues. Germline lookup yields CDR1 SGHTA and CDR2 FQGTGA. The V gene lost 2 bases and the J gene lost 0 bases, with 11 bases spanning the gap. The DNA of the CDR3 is TGTGCCAGCAGCTTAGACCCGACAAGCTCCTACAATGAGCAGTTCTTC. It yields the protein CASSLDPTSSYNEQFF.

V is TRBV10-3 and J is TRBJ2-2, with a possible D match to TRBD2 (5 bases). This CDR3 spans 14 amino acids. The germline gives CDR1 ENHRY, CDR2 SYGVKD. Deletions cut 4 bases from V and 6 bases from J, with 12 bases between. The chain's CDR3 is CAISGRPNSGELFF. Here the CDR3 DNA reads TGTGCCATCAGTGGGAGGCCAAACTCCGGGGAGCTGTTTTTT.

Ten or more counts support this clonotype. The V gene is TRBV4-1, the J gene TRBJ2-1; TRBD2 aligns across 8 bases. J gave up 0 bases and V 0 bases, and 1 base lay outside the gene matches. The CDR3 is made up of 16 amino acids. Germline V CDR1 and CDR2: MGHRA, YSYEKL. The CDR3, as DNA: TGCGCCAGCAGCCAAGACGGGGGGGGCTCCTACAATGAGCAGTTCTTC. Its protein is CASSQDGGGSYNEQFF.

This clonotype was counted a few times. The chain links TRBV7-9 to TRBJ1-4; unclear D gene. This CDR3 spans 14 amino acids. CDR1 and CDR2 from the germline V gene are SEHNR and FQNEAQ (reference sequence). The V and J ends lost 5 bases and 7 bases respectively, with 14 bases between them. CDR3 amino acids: CASSGADLGEKLFF. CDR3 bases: TGTGCCAGCAGCGGCGCTGACCTCGGTGAAAAACTGTTTTTT.

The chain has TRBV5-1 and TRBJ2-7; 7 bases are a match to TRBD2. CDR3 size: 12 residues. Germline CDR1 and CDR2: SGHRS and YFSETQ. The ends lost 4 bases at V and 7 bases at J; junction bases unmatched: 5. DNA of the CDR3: TGCGCCAGCAGCGAGCCGGGGGGAGAGCAGTACTTC. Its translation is CASSEPGGEQYF. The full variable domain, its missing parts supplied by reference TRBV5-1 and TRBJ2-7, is KAGVTQTPRYLIKTRGQQVTLSCSPISGHRSVSWYQQTPGQGLQFLFEYFSETQRNKGNFPGRFSGRQFSNSRSEMNVSTLELGDSALYLCASSEPGGEQYFGPGTRLTVT.